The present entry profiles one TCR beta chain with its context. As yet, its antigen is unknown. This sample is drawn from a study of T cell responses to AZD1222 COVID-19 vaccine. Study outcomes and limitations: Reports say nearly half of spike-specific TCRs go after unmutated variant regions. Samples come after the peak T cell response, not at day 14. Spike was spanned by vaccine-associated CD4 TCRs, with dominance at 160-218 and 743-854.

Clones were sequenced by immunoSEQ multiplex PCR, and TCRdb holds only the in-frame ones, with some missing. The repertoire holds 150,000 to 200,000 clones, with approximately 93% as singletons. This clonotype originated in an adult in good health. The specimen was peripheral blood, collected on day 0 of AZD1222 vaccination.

The DNA for the CDR3 is TGTGCCTGGAGCCGGGGACAGCTCAATCAGCCCCAGCATTTT. This translates into CAWSRGQLNQPQHF. The chain employs TRBV30 and TRBJ1-5, with TRBD1 matching over 7 bases. The germline CDR1 and CDR2 sequences are GTSNPN and SVGIG (reference sequence). CDR3 size: 14 residues. V was clipped by 3 bases and J by 3 bases; unmatched bases: 5.